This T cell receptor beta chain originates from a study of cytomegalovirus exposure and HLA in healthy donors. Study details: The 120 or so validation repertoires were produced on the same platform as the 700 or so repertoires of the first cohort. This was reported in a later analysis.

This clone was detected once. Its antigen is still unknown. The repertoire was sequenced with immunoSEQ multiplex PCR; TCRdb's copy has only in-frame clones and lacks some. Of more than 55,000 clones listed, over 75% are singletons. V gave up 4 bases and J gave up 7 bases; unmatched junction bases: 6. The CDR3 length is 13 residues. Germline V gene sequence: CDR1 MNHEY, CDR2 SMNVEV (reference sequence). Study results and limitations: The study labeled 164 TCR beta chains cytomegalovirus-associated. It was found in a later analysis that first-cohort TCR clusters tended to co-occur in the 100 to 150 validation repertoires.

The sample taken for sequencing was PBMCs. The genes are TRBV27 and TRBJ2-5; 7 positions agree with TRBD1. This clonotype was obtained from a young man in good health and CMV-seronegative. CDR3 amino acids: CASSSGQFGTQYF. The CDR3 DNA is TGTGCCAGCAGTTCGGGACAGTTTGGGACCCAGTACTTC.